This T cell receptor (beta chain) is drawn from a study of blood T cell repertoires in COVID-19. As for the study in general: PBMCs, B-cell-depleted T cells, or T cells were the source of the cDNA or gDNA that made up the material.

The CDR3 is 13 amino acids. Per germline, CDR1 SGHRS and CDR2 YFSETQ. V gave up 4 bases and J gave up 4 bases, with 11 bases separating them. Repertoires were generated with immunoSEQ multiplex PCR, while TCRdb's copy carries only in-frame clones and drops some. The sample lists 230,000 or so clones, 80% to 90% seen once, with roughly 5% in the top ten. This TCR was sampled from a woman in her 40s who had recovered from COVID-19. The sequencing sample was made of peripheral blood. This chain connects TRBV5-1 to TRBJ1-2; tentative D call: TRBD1 (5 bases). DNA of the CDR3: TGCGCCAGCAGCCCCGACGGGGGCTATGGCTACACCTTC. Translated: CASSPDGGYGYTF.